These 4 T cell receptor beta chains came from one sample sequenced in a study of T cells after yellow fever vaccination. TCRdb analysed the 5' RACE reads with MiXCR anew, one entry per CDR3 protein. Seen here are some 130,000 distinct CDR3 sequences, under 7% observed once, and the top ten hold more than 0.6%. Sequenced material: CD4+ T cells sorted from PBMCs, taken 10 days after the yellow fever booster vaccination. Every receptor here comes from a man between 25 and 39 years old who received the YFV17D yellow fever vaccine.

This clonotype showed up many times. This chain links TRBV29-1 with TRBJ1-1; no firm D call. Looked up from germline, CDR1 is SQVTM and CDR2 is ANQGSEA. The V gene lost 3 bases and the J gene lost 0 bases, with 11 bases spanning the gap. There are 14 residues in the CDR3. CDR3 protein: CSVDRVRMNTEAFF. The CDR3 nucleotides are TGCAGCGTTGATCGGGTCAGGATGAACACTGAAGCTTTCTTT.

This clonotype was seen only a few times. This chain links TRBV7-2 with TRBJ1-2, with 8 nucleotides matching TRBD1. The CDR3 totals 13 residues. Germline V gene data show CDR1 as SGHTA and CDR2 as FQGNSA. The ends lost 6 bases at V and 0 bases at J; junction bases unmatched: 0. This chain's CDR3 is CASRQGANYGYTF. In nucleotides, the CDR3 is TGTGCCAGCAGACAGGGGGCTAACTATGGCTACACCTTC.

In the case of this clonotype: This may arise from a read error, as a much more abundant clone is one base away. The chain links TRBV6-2 or TRBV6-3 to TRBJ2-7; tentatively, D is TRBD1 (6 bases). The germline V gene has CDR1 MNHEY and CDR2 SVGEGT. The V end lost 8 bases, the J end lost 2 bases, and 13 bases lay between the germline ends. CDR3 length: 13 residues. This CDR3 is CASGATGAYEQYF. CDR3 in DNA: TGTGCCAGCGGTGCGACAGGAGCCTACGAGCAGTACTTC.

As to this clonotype: Since a much larger clone is just one base distant, this may be a read error. J is TRBJ2-1 and V is TRBV2; D ambiguous. The CDR3 totals 12 residues. Per the germline V gene, CDR1 is SNHLY and CDR2 is FYNNEI. The CDR3 is CARSETTYEQFF. As DNA, the CDR3 is TGTGCCCGCAGTGAAACGACCTATGAGCAGTTCTTC.